This T cell receptor beta chain was identified in a study of shared clonotypes between healthy human individuals. Libraries were prepared by immunoSEQ multiplex PCR; TCRdb keeps only in-frame clonotypes and omits some of them. The table shows about 2,200,000 clones, with 90% to 95% occurring only once. CD8 cells regarded as naive lacked CD45RO, were positively chosen for CCR7, and omitted terminally differentiated effector memory CD45RA+ cells. Unmatched junction bases numbered 8, after V lost 4 bases and J lost 4 bases. There are 16 residues in the CDR3. CDR1 is SGHTA and CDR2 is FQGNSA in the germline V gene.

This rearrangement joins TRBV7-2 to TRBJ2-3; 10 bases map to TRBD1. The sequence derives from a man between 18 and 35 years old in good health. Some clones in this sample may be carry-over from other donors' samples. The sample was naive CD8+ T cells from PBMCs. The CDR3 DNA follows: TGTGCCAGCAGCTCCCGGGACAGGGGCTTTGCAGATACGCAGTATTTT. Translation gives CASSSRDRGFADTQYF.